The 4 T cell receptor beta chains below all came from one sample that was sequenced in a study of T cell responses to AZD1222 COVID-19 vaccine. Method: immunoSEQ multiplex PCR; TCRdb's copy keeps in-frame clones and lacks some. The sample holds approximately 110,000 clones, roughly 89% seen once. Sequencing was performed on peripheral blood, taken 28 days after the second AZD1222 dose. Source of these receptors: an adult who received the AZD1222 COVID-19 vaccine.

The chain carries TRBV6-5 and TRBJ1-5; unclear D gene. V was trimmed by 8 bases and J by 7 bases, leaving 12 bases between them. The germline CDR1 and CDR2 sequences are MNHEY and SVGAGI. The CDR3 is 12 residues long. The CDR3 spells CASCLPRQPQHF. CDR3 bases: TGTGCCAGCTGCCTACCGAGGCAGCCCCAGCATTTT.

J is TRBJ2-2 and V is TRBV14; 12 positions agree with TRBD1. Unmatched junction bases numbered 6, after V lost 4 bases and J lost 6 bases. This CDR3 is 16 amino acids long. CDR1 SGHDN and CDR2 FVKESK come from the germline V gene. CDR3 protein: CASSPGTGGAPGELFF. CDR3 DNA sequence: TGTGCCAGCAGCCCAGGGACAGGGGGCGCCCCCGGGGAGCTGTTTTTT.

The DNA for the CDR3 is TGTGCCAGCAGCGGAAGGACAGGGTTGCCATCTCCCTACAATGAGCAGTTCTTC. Its translation is CASSGRTGLPSPYNEQFF. V and J are TRBV9 and TRBJ2-1; 8 bases are shared with TRBD1. Germline assignment: CDR1 SGDLS and CDR2 YYNGEE. The CDR3 covers 18 residues. After removal of 3 bases from V and 2 bases from J, the junction contained 13 bases not matched to a gene.

The chain joins TRBV18 to TRBJ2-7; tentative D call: TRBD1 (6 bases). V dropped 6 bases and J dropped 1 base, with 13 bases sitting between them. From germline, CDR1 is KGHSH and CDR2 LQKENI. The CDR3 consists of 14 residues. This CDR3 is CASSQTGLSYEQYF. In DNA form, the CDR3 reads TGTGCCAGCTCGCAGACAGGTTTGTCCTACGAGCAGTACTTC.